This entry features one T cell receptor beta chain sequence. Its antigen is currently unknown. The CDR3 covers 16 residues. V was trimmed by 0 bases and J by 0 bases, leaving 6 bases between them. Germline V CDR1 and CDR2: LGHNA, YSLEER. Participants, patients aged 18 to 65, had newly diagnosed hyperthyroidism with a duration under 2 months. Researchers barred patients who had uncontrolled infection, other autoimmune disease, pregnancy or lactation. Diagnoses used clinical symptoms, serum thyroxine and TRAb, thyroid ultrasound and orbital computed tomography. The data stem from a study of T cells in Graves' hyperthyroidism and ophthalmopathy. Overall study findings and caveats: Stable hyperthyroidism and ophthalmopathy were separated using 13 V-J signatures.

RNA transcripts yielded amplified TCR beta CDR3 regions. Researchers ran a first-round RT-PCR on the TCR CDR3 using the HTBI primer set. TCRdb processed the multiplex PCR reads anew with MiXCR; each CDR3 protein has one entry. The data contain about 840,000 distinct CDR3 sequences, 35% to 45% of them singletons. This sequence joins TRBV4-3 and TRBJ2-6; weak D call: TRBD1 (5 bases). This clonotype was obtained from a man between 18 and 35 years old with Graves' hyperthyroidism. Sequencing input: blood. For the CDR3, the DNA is TGCGCCAGCAGCCAAGAGCAGGGCTCTGGGGCCAACGTCCTGACTTTC. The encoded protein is CASSQEQGSGANVLTF.